The 14 T cell receptor beta chains below were found in one sample sequenced in a study of Ad26.COV2.S vaccination and SARS-CoV-2 variants. The treatment was: roughly 19 received Ad26.COV2.S at low or high dose, single or two shots; about 5 received placebo; per-sample allocation not given. After the first vaccine or placebo injection, samples were drawn on day 63. Method: immunoSEQ multiplex PCR; TCRdb's copy keeps in-frame clones and lacks some. The table includes 290,000 or so clones, 87% detected once. This specimen consisted of peripheral blood, obtained in a trial of Ad26.COV2.S vaccine versus placebo. These receptors came from a person between 18 and 65 years old who received the Ad26.COV2.S COVID-19 vaccine or a placebo.

A few counts support this clone. This chain uses TRBV12-3 or TRBV12-4 with TRBJ2-2; the D gene is possibly TRBD1 (5 bases). The CDR3 extends over 12 amino acids. The ends were cut back, 6 bases at V and 6 bases at J, with 8 bases in the middle. CDR3 loop: CASRQTAGELFF. The CDR3 DNA reads TGTGCCAGCAGGCAGACAGCCGGGGAGCTGTTTTTT.

The CDR3 sequence is CASSEIRNSGFPDTQYF. DNA for the CDR3: TGTGCCAGCAGCGAAATTAGAAACAGTGGGTTCCCAGATACGCAGTATTTT. This chain links TRBV25-1 with TRBJ2-3; D gene uncertain. Trimming took 6 bases from V and 4 from J, leaving 23 bases between them. The length of the CDR3 is 17 residues. Germline V gene data show CDR1 as MGHDK and CDR2 as SYGVNS. Supplemented by reference TRBV25-1 and TRBJ2-3, the full variable domain reads EADIYQTPRYLVIGTGKKITLECSQTMGHDKMYWYQQDPGMELHLIHYSYGVNSTEKGDLSSESTVSRIRTEHFPLTLESARPSHTSQYLCASSEIRNSGFPDTQYFGPGTRLTVL.

V is TRBV6-5 and J is TRBJ1-4, with 7 bases aligning to TRBD1. This CDR3 has 15 residues. Trimming took 2 bases from V and 2 from J; bases not matched to a gene: 2. Per germline, CDR1 MNHEY and CDR2 SVGAGI. The CDR3 loop reads CASSYPRGTNEKLFF. For the CDR3, the DNA is TGTGCCAGCAGTTACCCCAGGGGGACTAATGAAAAACTGTTTTTT.

This clone was counted between two and nine times. The chain is built from TRBV27 and TRBJ1-5, with unresolved D. With 4 bases removed from V and 0 bases from J, the gap between germline ends came to 7 bases. The CDR3 extends over 14 amino acids. Germline V gene sequence: CDR1 MNHEY, CDR2 SMNVEV (reference sequence). The CDR3, as DNA: TGTGCCAGCAGTTCATGGAATAGCAATCAGCCCCAGCATTTT. This encodes CASSSWNSNQPQHF.

This chain uses TRBV28 with TRBJ2-3; weak D call: TRBD2 (6 bases). Between the trimmed V and J ends, which lost 4 bases and 0 bases, there was a span of 11 bases. Germline V lookup: CDR1 MDHEN, CDR2 SYDVKM. This CDR3 contains 15 residues. This chain's CDR3 is CASSSPGLSTDTQYF. CDR3 DNA: TGTGCCAGCAGTTCACCGGGACTCAGCACAGATACGCAGTATTTT.

The chain employs TRBV3-1 (or the pseudogene TRBV3-2) and TRBJ1-2; TRBD1 agrees at 8 bases. Per the germline V gene, CDR1 is LGHDT and CDR2 is YNNKEL (reference sequence). V dropped 4 bases and J dropped 5; count of bases not matched to a gene: 24. CDR3 size: 20 residues. The CDR3 DNA sequence: TGTGCCAGCAGCCCAAGACAGGGGAATATCCTCCTCAAAGAGACATATGGCTACACCTTC. Amino acids: CASSPRQGNILLKETYGYTF.

The rearrangement joins TRBV7-9 to TRBJ2-1, with 11 positions matching TRBD1. CDR3 length equals 16 residues. The germline V gene encodes CDR1 SEHNR and CDR2 FQNEAQ (reference sequence). The ends lost 5 bases at V and 5 bases at J; junction bases unmatched: 8. CDR3 nucleotide sequence: TGTGCCAGCAGCCAAAAGCGGACAGGGGGCCACAATGAGCAGTTCTTC. This translates into CASSQKRTGGHNEQFF.

The CDR3 here is CASTQSTGSQETQYF. The CDR3 DNA is TGCGCCAGCACCCAATCGACAGGGAGTCAGGAGACCCAGTACTTC. The V gene is TRBV5-1, the J gene TRBJ2-5; 7 nucleotides line up with TRBD1. The germline CDR1 and CDR2 sequences are SGHRS and YFSETQ. The CDR3 length is 15 residues. The ends lost 6 bases at V and 5 bases at J; junction bases unmatched: 13.

V is TRBV23-1 and J is TRBJ2-6, with a possible D match to TRBD2 (7 bases). TRBV23-1 falls under the ORF class, with uncertain function. The CDR3 extends over 15 amino acids. Trimming removed 6 bases at V and 3 bases at J, with 12 bases between. The CDR3 sequence is CASRGGGSGANVLTF. The CDR3 DNA is TGCGCCAGCAGGGGAGGGGGTAGTGGGGCCAACGTCCTGACTTTC.

The chain has TRBV19 and TRBJ2-1, with a weak D call TRBD2 (5 bases). Germline V lookup: CDR1 LNHDA, CDR2 SQIVND (reference sequence). The CDR3 has 14 residues. The CDR3 DNA sequence: TGTGCTACCCACCCAGACGGGATAGGAGGTGAGCAGTTCTTC. Protein product: CATHPDGIGGEQFF.

This sequence joins TRBV15 and TRBJ2-1, with a tentative D call TRBD1 (5 bases). This CDR3 region has 15 residues. Looked up from germline, CDR1 is LNHNV and CDR2 is YYDKDF (reference sequence). Trimming stripped 3 bases from V and 8 bases from J, with 17 bases between. The CDR3 sequence: CATSRGQGMVDEQFF. DNA for the CDR3: TGTGCCACCAGCAGGGGGCAGGGAATGGTGGATGAGCAGTTCTTC.

J is TRBJ2-1 and V is TRBV6-5; maybe TRBD1 (5 bases). Germline loops: CDR1 MNHEY, CDR2 SVGAGI. V dropped 6 bases and J dropped 9 bases, with 21 bases sitting between them. This CDR3 is 15 amino acids long. The DNA for the CDR3 is TGTGCCAGCAGATGGGCAGGGCAATCATTTGGTGAGCAGTTCTTC. It is translated as CASRWAGQSFGEQFF.

This clone has just one count. The gene calls are TRBV3-1 (or the pseudogene TRBV3-2) and TRBJ2-5; 8 bases are shared with TRBD2. Trimming cost V 4 bases and J 4 bases; bases outside gene matches: 5. CDR3 size: 14 residues. CDR1 and CDR2 from the germline V gene are LGHDT and YNNKEL (reference sequence). CDR3 amino acids: CASSRSGIGETQYF. Written as DNA, the CDR3 is TGTGCCAGCAGCCGTAGCGGGATTGGAGAGACCCAGTACTTC.

This rearrangement joins TRBV7-2 to TRBJ1-1, with D possibly being TRBD1 (6 bases). The V and J ends lost 5 bases and 1 base respectively, with 11 bases between them. CDR3 length equals 14 residues. CDR1 SGHTA and CDR2 FQGNSA come from the germline V gene. For the CDR3, the DNA is TGTGCCAGCAGCCAGCAGGGGCGGAACACTGAAGCTTTCTTT. This translates into CASSQQGRNTEAFF.